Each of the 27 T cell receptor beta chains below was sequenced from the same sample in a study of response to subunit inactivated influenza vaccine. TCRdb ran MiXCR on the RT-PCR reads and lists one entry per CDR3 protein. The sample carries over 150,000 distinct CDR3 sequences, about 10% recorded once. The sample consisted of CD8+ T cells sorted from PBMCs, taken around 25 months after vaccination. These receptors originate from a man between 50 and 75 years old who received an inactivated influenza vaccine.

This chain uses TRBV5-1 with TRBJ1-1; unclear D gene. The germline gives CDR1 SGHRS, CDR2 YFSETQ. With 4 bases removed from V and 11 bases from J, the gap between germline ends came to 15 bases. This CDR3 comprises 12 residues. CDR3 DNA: TGCGCCAGCAGCCTGGACGGCGTGTTGGCTTTCTTT. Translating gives CASSLDGVLAFF.

The CDR3 region has the DNA TGTGCCAGCAGCGTTGGGACAGGGATTGACCAAGAGACCCAGTACTTC. This sequence encodes CASSVGTGIDQETQYF. The J gene is TRBJ2-5, the V gene TRBV9, with 9 bases matching TRBD1. Germline V CDR1 and CDR2: SGDLS, YYNGEE. With 2 bases clipped from V and 0 bases from J, the junction kept 5 bases outside the gene matches. This CDR3 region has 16 residues.

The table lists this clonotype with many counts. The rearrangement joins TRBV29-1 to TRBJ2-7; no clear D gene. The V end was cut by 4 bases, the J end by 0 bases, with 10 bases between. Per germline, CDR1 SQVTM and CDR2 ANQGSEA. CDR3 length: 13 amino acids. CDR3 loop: CSVVSGYSYEQYF. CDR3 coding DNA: TGCAGCGTTGTGTCGGGTTACTCCTACGAGCAGTACTTC.

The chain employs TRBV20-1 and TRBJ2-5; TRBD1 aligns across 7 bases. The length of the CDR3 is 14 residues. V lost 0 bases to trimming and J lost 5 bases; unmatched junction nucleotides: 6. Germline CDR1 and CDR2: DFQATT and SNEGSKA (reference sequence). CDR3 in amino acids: CSARDWATGETQYF. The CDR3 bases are TGCAGTGCTAGAGACTGGGCGACAGGGGAGACCCAGTACTTC.

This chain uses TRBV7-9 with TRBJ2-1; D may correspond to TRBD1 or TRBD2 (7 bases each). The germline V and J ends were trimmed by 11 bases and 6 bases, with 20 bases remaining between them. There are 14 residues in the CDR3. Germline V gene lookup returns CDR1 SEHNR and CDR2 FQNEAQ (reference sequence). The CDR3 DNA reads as TGTGCCTTCAGGGGGGGGACCGACCCCAATGAGCAGTTCTTC. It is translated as CAFRGGTDPNEQFF.

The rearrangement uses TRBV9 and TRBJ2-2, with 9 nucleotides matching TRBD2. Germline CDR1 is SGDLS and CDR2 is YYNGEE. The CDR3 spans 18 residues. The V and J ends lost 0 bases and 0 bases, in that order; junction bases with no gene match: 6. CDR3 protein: CASSVAVREGANTGELFF. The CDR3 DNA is TGTGCCAGCAGCGTAGCTGTGCGGGAGGGAGCGAACACCGGGGAGCTGTTTTTT.

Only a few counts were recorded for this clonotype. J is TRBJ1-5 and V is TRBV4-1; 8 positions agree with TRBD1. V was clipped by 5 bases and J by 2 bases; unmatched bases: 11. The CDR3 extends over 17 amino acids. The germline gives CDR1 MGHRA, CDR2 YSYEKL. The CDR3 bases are TGCGCCAGCAGCTGGGGACAGGTCGGGAGTGGCAATCAGCCCCAGCATTTT. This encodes CASSWGQVGSGNQPQHF.

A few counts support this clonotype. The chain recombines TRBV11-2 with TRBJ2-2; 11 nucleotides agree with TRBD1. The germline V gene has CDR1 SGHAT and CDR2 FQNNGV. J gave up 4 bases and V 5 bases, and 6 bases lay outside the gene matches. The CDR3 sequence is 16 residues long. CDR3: CASSPMGTGGTGELFF. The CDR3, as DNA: TGTGCCAGCAGCCCAATGGGGACAGGGGGCACCGGGGAGCTGTTTTTT.

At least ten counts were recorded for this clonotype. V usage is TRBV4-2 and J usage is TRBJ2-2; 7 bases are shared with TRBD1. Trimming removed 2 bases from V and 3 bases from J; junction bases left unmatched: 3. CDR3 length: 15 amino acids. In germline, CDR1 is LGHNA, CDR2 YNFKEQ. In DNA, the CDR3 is TGTGCCAGCAGCCAACCGGGACAGTACACCGGGGAGCTGTTTTTT. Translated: CASSQPGQYTGELFF.

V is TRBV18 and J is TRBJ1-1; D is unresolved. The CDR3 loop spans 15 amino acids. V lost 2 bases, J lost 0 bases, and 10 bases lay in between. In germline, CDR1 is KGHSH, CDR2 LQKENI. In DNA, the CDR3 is TGTGCCAGCTCACCAGTGTCAGCTATGAACACTGAAGCTTTCTTT. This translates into CASSPVSAMNTEAFF.

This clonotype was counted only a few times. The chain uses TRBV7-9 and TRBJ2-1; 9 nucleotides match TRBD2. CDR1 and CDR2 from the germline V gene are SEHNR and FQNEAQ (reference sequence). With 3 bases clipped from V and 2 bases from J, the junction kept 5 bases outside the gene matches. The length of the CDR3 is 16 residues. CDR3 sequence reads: CASSFTLAGAYNEQFF. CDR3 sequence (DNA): TGTGCCAGCAGCTTCACTTTAGCGGGAGCCTACAATGAGCAGTTCTTC.

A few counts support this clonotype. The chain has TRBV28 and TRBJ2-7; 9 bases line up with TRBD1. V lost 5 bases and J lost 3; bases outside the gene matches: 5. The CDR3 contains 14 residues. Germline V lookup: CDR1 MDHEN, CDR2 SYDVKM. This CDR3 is CASSPWGQGYEQYF. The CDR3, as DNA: TGTGCCAGCAGTCCCTGGGGACAGGGCTACGAGCAGTACTTC. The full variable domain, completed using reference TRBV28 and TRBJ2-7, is DVKVTQSSRYLVKRTGEKVFLECVQDMDHENMFWYRQDPGLGLRLIYFSYDVKMKEKGDIPEGYSVSREKKERFSLILESASTNQTSMYLCASSPWGQGYEQYFGPGTRLTVT.

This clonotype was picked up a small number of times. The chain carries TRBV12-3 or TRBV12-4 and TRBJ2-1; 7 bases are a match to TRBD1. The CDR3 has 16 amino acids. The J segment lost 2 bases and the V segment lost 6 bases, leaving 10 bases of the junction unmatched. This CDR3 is CASRDKGAIPYNEQFF. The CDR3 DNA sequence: TGTGCCAGCAGAGACAAGGGGGCAATACCCTACAATGAGCAGTTCTTC.

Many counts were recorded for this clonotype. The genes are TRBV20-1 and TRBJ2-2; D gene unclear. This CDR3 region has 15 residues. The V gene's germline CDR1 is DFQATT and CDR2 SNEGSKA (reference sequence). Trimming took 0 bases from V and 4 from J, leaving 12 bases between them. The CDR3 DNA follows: TGCAGTGCTAGAGATTTGGTAGATGGCACCGGGGAGCTGTTTTTT. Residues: CSARDLVDGTGELFF.

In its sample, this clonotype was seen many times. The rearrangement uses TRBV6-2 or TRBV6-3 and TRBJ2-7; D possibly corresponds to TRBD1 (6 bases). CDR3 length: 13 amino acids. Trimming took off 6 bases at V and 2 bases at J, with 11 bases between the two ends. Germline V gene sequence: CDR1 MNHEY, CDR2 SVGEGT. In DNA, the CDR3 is TGTGCCAGCAGCTACAGGGAGACCTACGAGCAGTACTTC. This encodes CASSYRETYEQYF.

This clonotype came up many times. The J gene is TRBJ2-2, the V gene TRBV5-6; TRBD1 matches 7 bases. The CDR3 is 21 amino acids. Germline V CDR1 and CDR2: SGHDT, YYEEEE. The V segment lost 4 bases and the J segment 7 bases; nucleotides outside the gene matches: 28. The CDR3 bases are TGTGCCAGCAGCAGAACCGGGACAGTGATTCCACGTACTATCGTGGGCGGGGAGCTGTTTTTT. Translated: CASSRTGTVIPRTIVGGELFF. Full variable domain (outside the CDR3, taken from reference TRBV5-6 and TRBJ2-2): DAGVTQSPTHLIKTRGQQVTLRCSPKSGHDTVSWYQQALGQGPQFIFQYYEEEERQRGNFPDRFSGHQFPNYSSELNVNALLLGDSALYLCASSRTGTVIPRTIVGGELFFGEGSRLTVL.

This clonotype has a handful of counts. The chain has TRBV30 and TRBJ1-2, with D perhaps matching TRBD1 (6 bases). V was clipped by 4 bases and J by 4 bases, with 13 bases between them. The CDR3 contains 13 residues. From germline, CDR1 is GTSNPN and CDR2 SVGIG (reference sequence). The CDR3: CAWNGGAGYGYTF. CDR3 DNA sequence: TGTGCCTGGAACGGGGGCGCTGGCTATGGCTACACCTTC.

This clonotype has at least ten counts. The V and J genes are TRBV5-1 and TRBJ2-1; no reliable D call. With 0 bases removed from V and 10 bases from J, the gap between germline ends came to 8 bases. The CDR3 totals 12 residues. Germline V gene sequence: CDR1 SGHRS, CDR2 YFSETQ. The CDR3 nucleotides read TGCGCCAGCAGCTTGGACCCGGAGGAGCAGTTCTTC. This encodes CASSLDPEEQFF.

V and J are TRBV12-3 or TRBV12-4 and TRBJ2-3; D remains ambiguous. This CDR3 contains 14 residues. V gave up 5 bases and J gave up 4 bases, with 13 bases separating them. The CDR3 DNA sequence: TGTGCCAGCAGTACGGACCAGGCCCCAGATACGCAGTATTTT. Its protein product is CASSTDQAPDTQYF.

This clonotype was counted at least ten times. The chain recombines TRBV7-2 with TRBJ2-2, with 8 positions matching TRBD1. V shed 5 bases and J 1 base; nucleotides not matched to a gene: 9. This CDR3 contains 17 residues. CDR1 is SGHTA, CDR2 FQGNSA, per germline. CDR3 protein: CASSEDRVVWNTGELFF. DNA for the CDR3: TGTGCCAGCAGCGAGGACAGGGTAGTTTGGAACACCGGGGAGCTGTTTTTT. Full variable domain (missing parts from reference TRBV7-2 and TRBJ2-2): GAGVSQSPSNKVTEKGKDVELRCDPISGHTALYWYRQSLGQGLEFLIYFQGNSAPDKSGLPSDRFSAERTGGSVSTLTIQRTQQEDSAVYLCASSEDRVVWNTGELFFGEGSRLTVL.

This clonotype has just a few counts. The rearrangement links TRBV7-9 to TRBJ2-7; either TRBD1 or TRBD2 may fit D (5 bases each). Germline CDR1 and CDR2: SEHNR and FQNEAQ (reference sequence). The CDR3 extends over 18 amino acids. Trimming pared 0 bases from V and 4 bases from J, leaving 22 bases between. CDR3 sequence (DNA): TGTGCCAGCAGCTTAGCGAACCCAGGGAGAGGCGTCAGGTACGAGCAGTACTTC. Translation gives CASSLANPGRGVRYEQYF.

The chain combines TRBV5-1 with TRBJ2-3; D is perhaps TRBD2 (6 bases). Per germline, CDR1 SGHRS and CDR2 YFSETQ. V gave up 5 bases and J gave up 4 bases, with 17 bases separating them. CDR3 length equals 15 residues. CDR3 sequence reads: CASRPVTGAPDTQYF. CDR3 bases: TGCGCCAGCAGACCCGTCACGGGAGCCCCAGATACGCAGTATTTT.

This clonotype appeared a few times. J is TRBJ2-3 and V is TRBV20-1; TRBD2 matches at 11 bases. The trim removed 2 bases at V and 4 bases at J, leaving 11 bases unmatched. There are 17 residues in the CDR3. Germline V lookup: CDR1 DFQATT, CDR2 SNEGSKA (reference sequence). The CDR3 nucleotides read TGCAGTGCTAGACCTCGAACTAGCGGGAGCTTGCCAGATACGCAGTATTTT. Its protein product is CSARPRTSGSLPDTQYF.

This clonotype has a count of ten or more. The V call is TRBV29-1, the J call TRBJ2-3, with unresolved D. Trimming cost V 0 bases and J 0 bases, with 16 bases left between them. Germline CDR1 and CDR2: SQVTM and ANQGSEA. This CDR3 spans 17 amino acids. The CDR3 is CSVEEPPDSYSTDTQYF. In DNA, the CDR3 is TGCAGCGTTGAAGAACCCCCAGATTCCTATAGCACAGATACGCAGTATTTT.

The CDR3 reads CASSQTRGHTGELFF. In DNA, the CDR3 is TGCGCCAGCAGCCAGACTCGAGGGCACACCGGGGAGCTGTTTTTT. The chain has TRBV4-3 and TRBJ2-2; possible D gene TRBD2, 5 bases. The CDR3 extends over 15 amino acids. Trimming removed 3 bases at V and 3 bases at J, with 11 bases between. Germline V gene data show CDR1 as LGHNA and CDR2 as YSLEER.

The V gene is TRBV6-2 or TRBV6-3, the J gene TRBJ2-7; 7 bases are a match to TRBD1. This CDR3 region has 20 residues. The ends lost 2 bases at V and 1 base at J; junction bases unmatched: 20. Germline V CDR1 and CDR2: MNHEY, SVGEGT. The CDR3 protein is CASSYLAYRDSPFPSYEQYF. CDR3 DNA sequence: TGTGCCAGCAGTTACCTCGCTTACCGGGACAGCCCCTTCCCGTCCTACGAGCAGTACTTC.

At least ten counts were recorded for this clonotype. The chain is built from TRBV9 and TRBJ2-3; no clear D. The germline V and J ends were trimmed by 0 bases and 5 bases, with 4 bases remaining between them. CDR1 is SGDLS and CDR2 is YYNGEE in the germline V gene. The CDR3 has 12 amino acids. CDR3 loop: CASSVGKDTQYF. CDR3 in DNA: TGTGCCAGCAGCGTAGGGAAAGATACGCAGTATTTT. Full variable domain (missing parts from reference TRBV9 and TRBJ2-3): DSGVTQTPKHLITATGQRVTLRCSPRSGDLSVYWYQQSLDQGLQFLIQYYNGEERAKGNILERFSAQQFPDLHSELNLSSLELGDSALYFCASSVGKDTQYFGPGTRLTVL.